The next 19 T cell receptor beta chains were all read from a single sample in a study of shared T cell receptors in the human thymus. Clones were sequenced by immunoSEQ multiplex PCR, and TCRdb holds only the in-frame ones, with some missing. The sample carries about 400,000 clones, just under 95% recorded once. Material: thymocytes. Receptor source: a human donor.

CDR3 in DNA: TGTGCCAGCTCACCGCCGAGGGGGAACTCCTCCTACGAGCAGTACTTC. Protein product: CASSPPRGNSSYEQYF. The V call is TRBV18, the J call TRBJ2-7; a weak D match, TRBD1 (6 bases). Germline CDR1 reads KGHSH; CDR2 reads LQKENI. The V gene lost 3 bases and the J gene lost 0 bases, with 15 bases spanning the gap. The CDR3 sequence is 16 residues long.

About this clone itself: Other DNA variants within this sample encode the same CDR3. CDR3 protein: CASSYGQGSYEQYF. CDR3 DNA sequence: TGTGCCAGCAGTTACGGACAGGGCTCCTACGAGCAGTACTTC. The chain combines TRBV6-6 with TRBJ2-7, with 8 bases that match TRBD1. J lost 0 bases, V lost 2 bases, and 0 bases had no gene match. The germline V gene encodes CDR1 MNHNY and CDR2 SVGAGI (reference sequence). The CDR3 has 14 residues.

In DNA, the CDR3 is TGTGCCAGCAGCCGTCAAACAGGGCGGGTGGATGAAAAACTGTTTTTT. Translation gives CASSRQTGRVDEKLFF. The V call is TRBV21-1, the J call TRBJ1-4; the table gives TRBD1 as D, unverified against the DNA. TRBV21-1 is assigned pseudogene status. The CDR3 has 16 residues.

The CDR3 DNA is TGTGCCAGCAGCTCAGTAGGACGGTACTACGAGCAGTACTTC. Translating gives CASSSVGRYYEQYF. This rearrangement joins TRBV7-9 to TRBJ2-7; D remains unclear. The CDR3 length is 14 residues. Deletions cut 4 bases from V and 3 bases from J, with 13 bases between. Germline-derived CDR1 and CDR2 are SEHNR and FQNEAQ (reference sequence).

The chain carries TRBV15 and TRBJ1-2; D unclear. Germline CDR1 reads LNHNV; CDR2 reads YYDKDF (reference sequence). This CDR3 is built from 19 residues. V was clipped by 1 base and J by 0 bases, with 21 bases between them. For the CDR3, the DNA is TGTGCCACCAGCAGAGGGGGATGGGGTGAACATAGTCCTAACTATGGCTACACCTTC. Amino acids: CATSRGGWGEHSPNYGYTF.

The rearrangement links TRBV19 to TRBJ1-2; 7 bases line up with TRBD1. CDR1 LNHDA and CDR2 SQIVND come from the germline V gene (reference sequence). The CDR3 is made up of 14 amino acids. V lost 9 bases, J lost 7 bases, and 14 bases stayed unmatched. The CDR3, as DNA: TGTGCCAGCAGGCAGGACAGGTCCCACGGTGGCTACACCTTC. Amino acid sequence: CASRQDRSHGGYTF.

This chain connects TRBV29-1 to TRBJ2-7; D may correspond to TRBD1 or TRBD2 (6 bases each). V lost 7 bases, J lost 4 bases, and 20 bases lay in between. The V gene's germline CDR1 is SQVTM and CDR2 ANQGSEA. The CDR3 extends over 14 amino acids. As DNA, the CDR3 is TGCAGCGCCCTAAGGGGGGCAGGGGAGTACGAGCAGTACTTC. This sequence encodes CSALRGAGEYEQYF.

The chain recombines TRBV5-5 with TRBJ1-2; D might be TRBD1 (5 bases). The V end was cut by 0 bases, the J end by 2 bases, with 14 bases between. The CDR3 has 16 residues. Germline CDR1 and CDR2: SGHKS and YYEKEE (reference sequence). CDR3 nucleotides: TGTGCCAGCAGCTTGGGGACCCGACAGTTAAACTATGGCTACACCTTC. Its protein is CASSLGTRQLNYGYTF.

This rearrangement joins TRBV5-1 to TRBJ2-7; the D gene is possibly TRBD2 (10 bases). The CDR3 runs 21 residues. Trimming removed 4 bases from V and 3 bases from J, with 35 bases in between. Germline values: CDR1 SGHRS, CDR2 YFSETQ. For the CDR3, the DNA is TGCGCCAGCAGCCCGGCCGGGACAGGGAAGTCGAGCGGGAGGGCCCTCTACGAGCAGTACTTC. This translates into CASSPAGTGKSSGRALYEQYF. The complete variable domain, with remaining parts taken from reference TRBV5-1 and TRBJ2-7, reads KAGVTQTPRYLIKTRGQQVTLSCSPISGHRSVSWYQQTPGQGLQFLFEYFSETQRNKGNFPGRFSGRQFSNSRSEMNVSTLELGDSALYLCASSPAGTGKSSGRALYEQYFGPGTRLTVT.

The chain links TRBV6-1 to TRBJ2-7; 10 nucleotides line up with TRBD2. V shed 4 bases, J shed 5 bases, and the junction held 17 bases outside the gene matches. The CDR3 sequence is 18 residues long. Germline-derived CDR1 and CDR2 are MNHNS and SASEGT. CDR3 loop: CASSAGLAGDPRNDEQYF. The DNA of the CDR3 is TGTGCCAGCAGTGCAGGGCTAGCGGGAGATCCCCGTAACGACGAGCAGTACTTC.

This chain joins TRBV5-1 and TRBJ1-1, with TRBD1 identical over 7 bases. J was trimmed by 2 bases and V by 0 bases; bases with no gene match: 13. The CDR3 is made up of 18 amino acids. CDR1 and CDR2 from the germline V gene are SGHRS and YFSETQ. This chain's CDR3 is CASSLATRDRKPNTEAFF. The CDR3 region has the DNA TGCGCCAGCAGCTTGGCGACCCGGGACAGAAAGCCAAACACTGAAGCTTTCTTT.

This sequence joins TRBV28 and TRBJ1-3; D remains unclear. CDR3 length equals 15 residues. The germline V and J ends were trimmed by 4 bases and 1 base, with 11 bases remaining between them. Germline CDR1 reads MDHEN; CDR2 reads SYDVKM. The CDR3 sequence is CASSSRLISGNTIYF. CDR3 nucleotides: TGTGCCAGCAGTTCCCGACTCATATCTGGAAACACCATATATTTT.

The genes are TRBV28 and TRBJ2-1, with 7 bases matching TRBD2. The CDR3 runs 17 residues. Losses at the gene ends were 5 bases for V and 3 bases for J; bases not matched to a gene: 13. From germline, CDR1 is MDHEN and CDR2 SYDVKM. The CDR3 sequence: CASSPTQAGRIYNEQFF. CDR3 DNA: TGTGCCAGCAGTCCAACCCAAGCGGGGAGAATCTACAATGAGCAGTTCTTC. The full variable domain, in which reference TRBV28 and TRBJ2-1 provide the parts outside the CDR3, is DVKVTQSSRYLVKRTGEKVFLECVQDMDHENMFWYRQDPGLGLRLIYFSYDVKMKEKGDIPEGYSVSREKKERFSLILESASTNQTSMYLCASSPTQAGRIYNEQFFGPGTRLTVL.

The CDR3 nucleotides are TGTGCCAGCAGCCTTCGGACAGGCGATTCTGGAAACACCATATATTTT. Protein product: CASSLRTGDSGNTIYF. This rearrangement joins TRBV5-6 to TRBJ1-3; TRBD1 aligns across 7 bases. Losses at the gene ends were 4 bases for V and 1 base for J; bases not matched to a gene: 8. This CDR3 is built from 16 residues. Germline V gene sequence: CDR1 SGHDT, CDR2 YYEEEE.

The rearrangement joins TRBV29-1 to TRBJ1-2, with a weak D call TRBD1 (5 bases). V shed 4 bases and J shed 2 bases, with 8 bases lying between them. This CDR3 has 12 residues. Looked up from germline, CDR1 is SQVTM and CDR2 is ANQGSEA. DNA for the CDR3: TGCAGCGTTGGAGGGGCGAACTATGGCTACACCTTC. Protein: CSVGGANYGYTF.

The V call is TRBV7-2, the J call TRBJ2-1, with unresolved D. The CDR3 consists of 15 residues. Trimming pared 5 bases from V and 0 bases from J, leaving 11 bases between. Per germline, CDR1 SGHTA and CDR2 FQGNSA. The CDR3 reads CASSPPKSSYNEQFF. The DNA of the CDR3 is TGTGCCAGCAGCCCCCCGAAGAGCTCCTACAATGAGCAGTTCTTC.

The CDR3 loop is CASSFTGSGANVLTF. The CDR3 DNA follows: TGTGCCAGCAGTTTCACAGGGTCTGGGGCCAACGTCCTGACTTTC. This chain links TRBV27 with TRBJ2-6; D is possibly TRBD1 (6 bases). The length of the CDR3 is 15 residues. Germline-derived CDR1 and CDR2 are MNHEY and SMNVEV (reference sequence). Deletions cut 3 bases from V and 1 base from J, with 7 bases between. Full variable domain (remainder filled in from reference TRBV27 and TRBJ2-6): EAQVTQNPRYLITVTGKKLTVTCSQNMNHEYMSWYRQDPGLGLRQIYYSMNVEVTDKGDVPEGYKVSRKEKRNFPLILESPSPNQTSLYFCASSFTGSGANVLTFGAGSRLTVL.

The chain combines TRBV14 with TRBJ1-4, with TRBD1 as a possible D gene (5 bases). CDR1 and CDR2 (germline): SGHDN, FVKESK. The germline V and J ends were trimmed by 4 bases and 4 bases, with 13 bases remaining between them. This CDR3 spans 15 amino acids. The CDR3 sequence is CASSPRRALNEKLFF. In DNA, the CDR3 is TGTGCCAGCAGCCCCCGCAGGGCGCTTAATGAAAAACTGTTTTTT.

The J gene is TRBJ1-5, the V gene TRBV28, with D possibly matching TRBD1 (6 bases). This CDR3 region has 14 residues. Trimming pared 8 bases from V and 2 bases from J, leaving 13 bases between. Germline loops: CDR1 MDHEN, CDR2 SYDVKM. The DNA for the CDR3 is TGTGCCAGCCGTCGCAGGGGCGGCAATCAGCCCCAGCATTTT. Translation gives CASRRRGGNQPQHF. The full variable domain, completed using reference TRBV28 and TRBJ1-5, is DVKVTQSSRYLVKRTGEKVFLECVQDMDHENMFWYRQDPGLGLRLIYFSYDVKMKEKGDIPEGYSVSREKKERFSLILESASTNQTSMYLCASRRRGGNQPQHFGDGTRLSIL.